The present TCR beta chain was sequenced within a study of T-cell memory formation after mild COVID-19 (dated by TCRdb to 2020 to 2022). With regard to the full study: Most TCR sequence clusters were specific to one of the two donors. The cohort was made up of two young adult volunteers, one female and one male, who were previously healthy. Longitudinal TCRalpha and TCRbeta repertoire sequencing tracked T-cell clones expanding and contracting after mild COVID-19 in a couple of donors. On the study overall, not on this receptor specifically: The second-wave clones that peaked on day 37 were not confirmed to be SARS-CoV-2 specific. The study covered only a couple of mild cases, and larger cohorts including severe cases with pre-infection samples were considered necessary. The detection of some responding clones in pre-infection memory suggests that pre-existing cross-reactive memory T cells joined the SARS-CoV-2 response. Contracting CD4+ clones turned up mainly in the CM and EM memory subsets, whereas EMRA was where CD8+ clones were enriched. Clones that contracted from day 15 to 85 showed balanced CD4/CD8 phenotypes, whereas a second wave of clones that expanded from day 15 to 37 leaned towards CD4+.

Ficoll-Paque density gradient centrifugation was the method used to isolate PBMCs. As to this clonotype: It lacks a known antigen. It has no much larger one-base neighbor in the sample; base qualities were not kept.

The instrument was an Illumina NovaSeq 6000. Using 5'RACE with constant-segment primers, TCRalpha and TCRbeta cDNA libraries were constructed, with sample barcodes and unique molecular identifiers added in the process. RNA was extracted from every sample with Trizol reagent. Library amplification was performed in two PCR steps, and a second sample barcode and Illumina TruSeq adapters were introduced in the second step. Libraries were sequenced on an Illumina NovaSeq with 2 x 150 bp paired-end reads. Regarding the original processing steps: Reads were demultiplexed and collapsed into UMI-guided consensus sequences with migec v1.2.7. With mixcr v2.1.11, UMI consensuses were aligned to TRA and TRB V and J templates and assembled into clonotypes. A clonotype was counted as expanded or contracted only when both edgeR and NoisET called the clonotype significant, with the noise models trained on biological replicates. For edgeR calls, the cutoffs were a false discovery rate-adjusted p below 0.01 and a log2 fold-change threshold of 1. As an exploratory analysis of dynamics, PCA with hierarchical clustering was applied to max-normalized trajectories of the 1000 most abundant clonotypes. The CD4 or CD8 phenotype of responding clones was assigned using the separately sequenced CD4+ and CD8+ repertoires. The raw public data were reprocessed by TCRdb itself: fastp quality trimming at Q25, MiXCR clonotype calling, in-frame beta chains only. Each entry merges the rows of one CDR3 protein and shows their most common DNA and genes. The V and J calls were determined by TCRdb, not by the authors. Recorded for this sample are about 360,000 distinct CDR3 sequences; about 15% of them occurred a single time. Clones ranked in the top ten supply around a fifth of the sample.

Looking up the germline V gene (reference sequence) yields CDR1 DFQATT and CDR2 SNEGSKA. Trimming takes 6 bases from V and 2 bases from J, and the germline ends sit 5 bases apart. Inclusive of the bounding cysteine and valine, the CDR3 is 10 residues long. Here the CDR3 DNA is all that survives: 30 bases in frame from base 1. This sequence originates from a man between 18 and 29 years old who had mild COVID-19 (a few samples of this study predate the infection). The sample titles of this study are shuffled in the database, so cell type and time point are left out; the donor was told from shared clones. The chain is assembled from TRBV20-1 and TRBJ2-7; the D gene cannot be named for sure. The sequenced sample was PBMCs or a T cell subset sorted from them (not recorded which). The sequenced DNA is TGCAGTGCGATGGCCTACGAGCAGTACGTC. It translates as CSAMAYEQYV.